This T cell receptor (beta chain) originates from a study of cytomegalovirus exposure and HLA in healthy donors. The V gene lost 4 bases and the J gene lost 3 bases, with 2 bases spanning the gap. The CDR3 is 11 residues long. Germline CDR1 and CDR2: SGHDN and FVKESK. 13 Jbeta primers and 60 Vbeta primers were used for the PCR. TCRdb's table, derived via immunoSEQ multiplex PCR, lists solely in-frame clones and lacks some. The repertoire includes around 160,000 clones, around 86% of them detected once, and about 4% sits in the top ten. This clonotype was sampled from a man aged 45-60 years in good health and CMV-seropositive. V gene TRBV14 combines with J gene TRBJ2-3; D remains unclear. Sequenced: PBMCs. CDR3 sequence: CASSPTDTQYF. In DNA form, the CDR3 reads TGTGCCAGCAGCCCAACAGATACGCAGTATTTT. The full variable domain, rest sourced from reference TRBV14 and TRBJ2-3, is EAGVTQFPSHSVIEKGQTVTLRCDPISGHDNLYWYRRVMGKEIKFLLHFVKESKQDESGMPNNRFLAERTGGTYSTLKVQPAELEDSGVYFCASSPTDTQYFGPGTRLTVL.